The 15 T cell receptor beta chains given below trace back to one sample, sequenced in a study of chemoradiotherapy in HPV16-positive cancers. This table comes from immunoSEQ multiplex PCR, and its TCRdb copy is limited to in-frame clones, with some not included. The profile shows some 22,000 clones, roughly 87% of them singletons. Sample: blood, taken from a patient who underwent chemoradiotherapy. The receptor source for this set is a human donor with HPV-associated anogenital cancer.

V usage is TRBV15 and J usage is TRBJ1-4, with D maybe TRBD1 (6 bases). The germline gives CDR1 LNHNV, CDR2 YYDKDF (reference sequence). CDR3 size: 14 residues. V lost 2 bases, J lost 6 bases, and 10 bases lay in between. The CDR3 nucleotides read TGTGCCACCAGCAGAAGGGGGAGGTATGAAAAACTGTTTTTT. Translating it yields CATSRRGRYEKLFF.

The chain joins TRBV29-1 to TRBJ1-2, with a possible D match to TRBD1 (5 bases). This CDR3 region has 14 residues. Trimming left V 7 bases short and J 5 bases short, with 20 bases between. Germline CDR1 SQVTM, CDR2 ANQGSEA. The chain's CDR3 is CSAQRAGTGYGYTF. The CDR3 coding sequence is TGCAGCGCGCAACGGGCGGGGACCGGGTATGGCTACACCTTC.

The table lists this clone with a count of one. The CDR3 loop reads CASSLTQDNSPLHF. The CDR3 coding sequence is TGTGCCAGCAGCCTGACTCAAGATAATTCACCCCTCCACTTT. The chain links TRBV9 to TRBJ1-6; no firm D call. Germline V gives CDR1 SGDLS, CDR2 YYNGEE. V lost 4 bases, J lost 5 bases, and 10 bases lay in between. The CDR3 contains 14 residues.

V is TRBV4-3 and J is TRBJ1-2; D gene unclear. V was clipped by 0 bases and J by 1 base, with 6 bases between them. The CDR3 has 14 residues. Germline V lookup: CDR1 LGHNA, CDR2 YSLEER. In DNA form, the CDR3 reads TGCGCCAGCAGCCAAGATCCCTTTAACTATGGCTACACCTTC. Its translation is CASSQDPFNYGYTF.

V is TRBV19 and J is TRBJ2-7; 9 nucleotides align to TRBD2. Germline CDR1 reads LNHDA; CDR2 reads SQIVND (reference sequence). Trimming cost V 6 bases and J 4 bases; bases outside gene matches: 13. The CDR3 spans 16 residues. CDR3 bases: TGTGCCAGTAGCAGTATGGTAGCGGGAGTTGTTTACGAGCAGTACTTC. Encoded protein: CASSSMVAGVVYEQYF.

This chain uses TRBV4-2 with TRBJ1-2; possibly TRBD1 for D (6 bases). Trimming pared 3 bases from V and 3 bases from J, leaving 17 bases between. This CDR3 is built from 16 residues. Germline V gene data show CDR1 as LGHNA and CDR2 as YNFKEQ. CDR3 protein: CASSQDGTLGDYGYTF. The CDR3 bases are TGTGCCAGCAGCCAGGACGGGACATTGGGGGACTATGGCTACACCTTC.

The chain links TRBV5-6 to TRBJ2-7; D is undetermined. Trimming pared 5 bases from V and 0 bases from J, leaving 15 bases between. The CDR3 consists of 15 residues. CDR1 is SGHDT, CDR2 YYEEEE, per germline. The CDR3 coding sequence is TGTGCCAGCAGACCAACCGCAGAGCACTCCTACGAGCAGTACTTC. It translates to CASRPTAEHSYEQYF. The whole variable domain, remainder taken from reference TRBV5-6 and TRBJ2-7, is DAGVTQSPTHLIKTRGQQVTLRCSPKSGHDTVSWYQQALGQGPQFIFQYYEEEERQRGNFPDRFSGHQFPNYSSELNVNALLLGDSALYLCASRPTAEHSYEQYFGPGTRLTVT.

The V and J genes are TRBV11-2 and TRBJ2-3, with 7 bases fitting TRBD1. There are 15 residues in the CDR3. Unmatched junction bases numbered 10, after V lost 5 bases and J lost 5 bases. CDR1 and CDR2 (germline): SGHAT, FQNNGV. The CDR3 nucleotides read TGTGCCAGCAGCACCTACAGGGGATTAGGAGATACGCAGTATTTT. It is translated as CASSTYRGLGDTQYF. Full variable domain (remainder filled in from reference TRBV11-2 and TRBJ2-3): EAGVAQSPRYKIIEKRQSVAFWCNPISGHATLYWYQQILGQGPKLLIQFQNNGVVDDSQLPKDRFSAERLKGVDSTLKIQPAKLEDSAVYLCASSTYRGLGDTQYFGPGTRLTVL.

This rearrangement joins TRBV7-8 to TRBJ2-1, with D perhaps matching TRBD1 (5 bases). The ends were cut back, 5 bases at V and 8 bases at J, with 13 bases in the middle. This CDR3 has 13 residues. Germline assignment: CDR1 SGHVS and CDR2 FQNEAQ. CDR3 residues: CASSLKGVHEQFF. The CDR3 DNA sequence: TGTGCCAGCAGCCTGAAAGGGGTTCATGAGCAGTTCTTC.

The rearrangement joins TRBV27 to TRBJ1-5; unclear D gene. Trimming removed 8 bases at V and 4 bases at J, with 15 bases between. Germline V CDR1 and CDR2: MNHEY, SMNVEV (reference sequence). CDR3 size: 14 residues. The CDR3 DNA follows: TGTGCCAGCGGAAACAGCGTACGAAATCAGCCCCAGCATTTT. Translation gives CASGNSVRNQPQHF.

The chain recombines TRBV18 with TRBJ2-5; possibly TRBD2 for D (5 bases). Germline V CDR1 and CDR2: KGHSH, LQKENI. The germline V and J ends were trimmed by 3 bases and 5 bases, with 13 bases remaining between them. There are 14 residues in the CDR3. The CDR3 sequence: CASSPLGGRETQYF. The CDR3 nucleotides are TGTGCCAGCTCACCTCTCGGAGGAAGGGAGACCCAGTACTTC.

This clone has only a few counts. The chain recombines TRBV19 with TRBJ2-3; 7 nucleotides match TRBD1. The CDR3 extends over 15 amino acids. The ends lost 3 bases at V and 2 bases at J; junction bases unmatched: 5. The germline V gene has CDR1 LNHDA and CDR2 SQIVND (reference sequence). The CDR3 is CASSIIQGYTDTQYF. CDR3 in DNA: TGTGCCAGTAGTATCATACAGGGGTACACAGATACGCAGTATTTT. Full variable domain (remainder filled in from reference TRBV19 and TRBJ2-3): DGGITQSPKYLFRKEGQNVTLSCEQNLNHDAMYWYRQDPGQGLRLIYYSQIVNDFQKGDIAEGYSVSREKKESFPLTVTSAQKNPTAFYLCASSIIQGYTDTQYFGPGTRLTVL.

The rearrangement links TRBV19 to TRBJ1-2; possibly TRBD1 for D (5 bases). Trimming shortened V by 4 bases and J by 2 bases, and 11 bases separated the two germline ends. The CDR3 extends over 14 amino acids. Germline lookup yields CDR1 LNHDA and CDR2 SQIVND (reference sequence). The CDR3 here is CASSKYPGNYGYTF. CDR3 nucleotides: TGTGCCAGTAGTAAGTACCCAGGGAACTATGGCTACACCTTC.

The chain employs TRBV6-6 and TRBJ1-4; weak D call: TRBD1 (6 bases). This CDR3 spans 15 amino acids. Germline V gene sequence: CDR1 MNHNY, CDR2 SVGAGI (reference sequence). The V end lost 4 bases, the J end lost 0 bases, and 9 bases lay between the germline ends. The CDR3: CASSSGHTTNEKLFF. The CDR3 nucleotides are TGTGCCAGCAGTTCGGGACATACAACTAATGAAAAACTGTTTTTT.

CDR3 DNA sequence: TGTGCCAGCAGCCCCCGGACAGAAGATAATGAAAAACTGTTTTTT. Protein sequence: CASSPRTEDNEKLFF. The chain joins TRBV11-2 to TRBJ1-4; a possible D gene is TRBD1 (6 bases). V was clipped by 5 bases and J by 4 bases, with 14 bases between them. Germline-derived CDR1 and CDR2 are SGHAT and FQNNGV. The CDR3 contains 15 residues.